Following are 24 T cell receptor beta chains from one sample sequenced in a study of T cell responses to AZD1222 COVID-19 vaccine. Method: immunoSEQ multiplex PCR; TCRdb's copy keeps in-frame clones and lacks some. The sample gives roughly 97,000 clones, more than 85% of which show up once; 7.5% is in the top ten. The specimen comprised peripheral blood, sampled on day 0 of AZD1222 vaccination. The receptor set was obtained from an adult in good health.

The chain recombines TRBV10-3 with TRBJ1-6; D unclear. CDR3 size: 14 residues. Germline lookup yields CDR1 ENHRY and CDR2 SYGVKD. V lost 10 bases and J 5 bases, leaving 15 bases between the germline ends. The CDR3 sequence is CATRNALDNSPLHF. The DNA of the CDR3 is TGTGCCACGCGCAACGCTCTTGATAATTCACCCCTCCACTTT.

The chain couples TRBV18 to TRBJ2-1; possibly TRBD2 for D (6 bases). From germline, CDR1 is KGHSH and CDR2 LQKENI. V was shortened by 3 bases and J by 4 bases, with 10 bases between the two germline ends. The CDR3 totals 14 residues. CDR3 protein: CASSPGTSYNEQFF. The CDR3, as DNA: TGTGCCAGCTCACCGGGGACTTCTTACAATGAGCAGTTCTTC.

The chain carries TRBV19 and TRBJ1-6; the D gene is possibly TRBD1 (6 bases). CDR1 is LNHDA and CDR2 is SQIVND in the germline V gene (reference sequence). Trimming took 4 bases from V and 9 from J, leaving 19 bases between them. The CDR3 length is 16 residues. CDR3 loop: CASSTLRGGVGSPLHF. The CDR3 DNA is TGTGCCAGTAGTACGCTACGCGGGGGCGTTGGTTCACCCCTCCACTTT.

V is TRBV7-2 and J is TRBJ2-7, with unresolved D. The CDR3 sequence is 12 residues long. V dropped 4 bases and J dropped 6 bases, with 10 bases sitting between them. CDR1 SGHTA and CDR2 FQGNSA come from the germline V gene. CDR3 protein: CASSSPRTEQYF. The CDR3 nucleotides are TGTGCCAGCAGCTCCCCACGGACCGAGCAGTACTTC.

V is TRBV4-3 and J is TRBJ2-1, with D perhaps TRBD1 (6 bases). There are 17 residues in the CDR3. Germline V CDR1 and CDR2: LGHNA, YSLEER. V lost 4 bases and J 0 bases, leaving 16 bases between the germline ends. The CDR3 region has the DNA TGCGCCAGCAGCCCTATCGTAACAGGGAGCTCCTACAATGAGCAGTTCTTC. This sequence encodes CASSPIVTGSSYNEQFF.

V and J are TRBV4-3 and TRBJ2-4, with TRBD1 as a possible D gene (6 bases). Trimming stripped 0 bases from V and 3 bases from J, with 15 bases between. This CDR3 has 17 residues. Germline CDR1 reads LGHNA; CDR2 reads YSLEER. For the CDR3, the DNA is TGCGCCAGCAGCCAAGATCTAACAGGGCGTGACAAAAACATTCAGTACTTC. Translation gives CASSQDLTGRDKNIQYF.

The chain employs TRBV29-1 and TRBJ2-7; 11 bases map to TRBD1. Germline V CDR1 and CDR2: SQVTM, ANQGSEA. V dropped 5 bases and J dropped 6; count of bases not matched to a gene: 3. This CDR3 is 12 amino acids long. The CDR3, as DNA: TGCAGCGTTCCCGGGACAGGGGGCGAGCAGTACTTC. This codes for CSVPGTGGEQYF.

The CDR3 DNA is TGCGCCAGCAGCTTCGCGGCTAGCGGGGCCTACAATGAGCAGTTCTTC. This translates into CASSFAASGAYNEQFF. The chain is built from TRBV5-1 and TRBJ2-1; 9 nucleotides line up with TRBD2. Germline values: CDR1 SGHRS, CDR2 YFSETQ. Unmatched junction bases numbered 5, after V lost 2 bases and J lost 2 bases. The CDR3 sequence is 16 residues long.

This clone was counted once. The V call is TRBV5-4, the J call TRBJ2-5; 9 positions match TRBD2. CDR3 length: 14 residues. The V gene's germline CDR1 is SGHNT and CDR2 YYREEE (reference sequence). The trim removed 4 bases at V and 2 bases at J, leaving 3 bases unmatched. The CDR3 DNA sequence: TGTGCCAGCAGCCGTAGCGGGGGACAAGAGACCCAGTACTTC. Translation: CASSRSGGQETQYF.

The chain carries TRBV6-2 or TRBV6-3 and TRBJ1-1; 10 nucleotides agree with TRBD1. Germline loops: CDR1 MNHEY, CDR2 SVGEGT. V shed 5 bases and J 4 bases; nucleotides not matched to a gene: 4. The CDR3 has 14 residues. The CDR3 nucleotides read TGTGCCAGCAGTGACAGGGGGCTGAGCACTGAAGCTTTCTTT. It is translated as CASSDRGLSTEAFF.

The rearrangement links TRBV5-1 to TRBJ2-5; no firm D call. V was clipped by 4 bases and J by 2 bases, with 12 bases between them. The germline gives CDR1 SGHRS, CDR2 YFSETQ. The CDR3 is made up of 14 amino acids. The CDR3 loop reads CASSTIKGQETQYF. In DNA form, the CDR3 reads TGCGCCAGCAGCACCATCAAAGGGCAAGAGACCCAGTACTTC.

The chain carries TRBV15 and TRBJ1-6; D remains ambiguous. The CDR3 sequence is 17 residues long. V lost 1 base and J lost 0, with 10 bases in between. The germline CDR1 and CDR2 sequences are LNHNV and YYDKDF (reference sequence). The CDR3 here is CATSRAGVSSYNSPLHF. The DNA of the CDR3 is TGTGCCACCAGCAGAGCTGGTGTCAGCTCCTATAATTCACCCCTCCACTTT.

The V call is TRBV28, the J call TRBJ1-2; D gene unclear. V shed 2 bases and J shed 1 base, with 11 bases lying between them. From germline, CDR1 is MDHEN and CDR2 SYDVKM. The CDR3 is 15 amino acids. CDR3 residues: CASSLISIDNYGYTF. In DNA, the CDR3 is TGTGCCAGCAGTTTAATCTCGATTGATAACTATGGCTACACCTTC.

The chain is built from TRBV6-2 or TRBV6-3 and TRBJ1-6, with 8 bases fitting TRBD1. The CDR3 has 15 residues. Germline trimming cut 5 bases from V and 7 bases from J; bases unmatched to any gene: 7. Per germline, CDR1 MNHEY and CDR2 SVGEGT. The CDR3 nucleotides read TGTGCCAGCAGTCCGGACAGGGTGTTAAATTCACCCCTCCACTTT. Translating it yields CASSPDRVLNSPLHF.

The rearrangement joins TRBV18 to TRBJ1-5; no reliable D call. Germline-derived CDR1 and CDR2 are KGHSH and LQKENI. The V end lost 3 bases, the J end lost 13 bases, and 13 bases lay between the germline ends. The CDR3 is made up of 12 amino acids. The chain's CDR3 is CASSPDSSSQHF. For the CDR3, the DNA is TGTGCCAGCTCACCGGACTCCTCTTCTCAGCATTTT.

The V gene is TRBV19, the J gene TRBJ2-3, with TRBD2 matching over 7 bases. In germline, CDR1 is LNHDA, CDR2 SQIVND (reference sequence). Trimming removed 5 bases from V and 5 bases from J; junction bases left unmatched: 10. CDR3 length: 15 amino acids. CDR3: CASSPLPGRGDTQYF. For the CDR3, the DNA is TGTGCCAGTAGTCCTCTTCCAGGGAGGGGAGATACGCAGTATTTT.

V and J are TRBV11-2 and TRBJ1-4; the match to TRBD1 covers 10 bases. This CDR3 has 15 amino acids. The ends lost 0 bases at V and 7 bases at J; junction bases unmatched: 2. Germline V CDR1 and CDR2: SGHAT, FQNNGV. The CDR3 DNA follows: TGTGCCAGCAGCTTAGAGGACAGGGGGAGTGAAAAACTGTTTTTT. Protein product: CASSLEDRGSEKLFF.

The chain couples TRBV5-1 to TRBJ2-1, with a tentative D call TRBD2 (6 bases). CDR1 SGHRS and CDR2 YFSETQ come from the germline V gene. The length of the CDR3 is 15 residues. The V and J ends lost 2 bases and 9 bases respectively, with 18 bases between them. CDR3 amino acids: CASSFPGVQRGEQFF. In DNA form, the CDR3 reads TGCGCCAGCAGCTTTCCGGGGGTCCAAAGAGGTGAGCAGTTCTTC.

V usage is TRBV7-2 and J usage is TRBJ2-5; unclear D gene. Germline lookup yields CDR1 SGHTA and CDR2 FQGNSA. The V gene lost 5 bases and the J gene lost 5 bases, with 9 bases spanning the gap. The CDR3 has 12 amino acids. For the CDR3, the DNA is TGTGCCAGCAGCCACCCACAGGAGACCCAGTACTTC. It is translated as CASSHPQETQYF.

J is TRBJ2-7 and V is TRBV3-1 (or the pseudogene TRBV3-2); possible D gene TRBD1, 6 bases. The CDR3 has 12 residues. CDR1 is LGHDT and CDR2 is YNNKEL in the germline V gene (reference sequence). Trimming left V 3 bases short and J 5 bases short, with 8 bases between. CDR3 nucleotide sequence: TGTGCCAGCAGCCACGCAGGGGACGAGCAGTACTTC. It is translated as CASSHAGDEQYF.

This clone was seen once. V and J are TRBV7-6 and TRBJ2-1; the D is unclear. In germline, CDR1 is SGHVS, CDR2 FNYEAQ. V was shortened by 1 base and J by 8 bases, with 15 bases between the two germline ends. CDR3 size: 15 residues. The DNA for the CDR3 is TGTGCCAGCAGCTTAGAGGCTAGGAATTTGGATGAGCAGTTCTTC. Protein: CASSLEARNLDEQFF.

The V gene is TRBV19, the J gene TRBJ1-2, with D possibly being TRBD1 (5 bases). The V end lost 3 bases, the J end lost 3 bases, and 11 bases lay between the germline ends. The germline V gene encodes CDR1 LNHDA and CDR2 SQIVND (reference sequence). The CDR3 contains 14 residues. CDR3 sequence: CASSILGTYYGYTF. For the CDR3, the DNA is TGTGCCAGTAGTATTCTCGGGACCTACTATGGCTACACCTTC. Complete variable domain (other parts from reference TRBV19 and TRBJ1-2): DGGITQSPKYLFRKEGQNVTLSCEQNLNHDAMYWYRQDPGQGLRLIYYSQIVNDFQKGDIAEGYSVSREKKESFPLTVTSAQKNPTAFYLCASSILGTYYGYTFGSGTRLTVV.

This chain uses TRBV24-1 with TRBJ2-5; D remains ambiguous. Trimming left V 5 bases short and J 0 bases short, with 18 bases between. The CDR3 has 17 amino acids. Germline values: CDR1 KGHDR, CDR2 SFDVKD. CDR3 in amino acids: CATSGGYKGIHQETQYF. The DNA for the CDR3 is TGTGCCACCAGTGGCGGATACAAAGGGATACACCAAGAGACCCAGTACTTC.

The chain carries TRBV18 and TRBJ1-5; possible D gene TRBD1, 5 bases. Germline CDR1 and CDR2: KGHSH and LQKENI. V lost 2 bases and J lost 7, with 15 bases in between. The CDR3 is made up of 15 amino acids. The CDR3 loop is CASSPLGQTWQPQHF. DNA of the CDR3: TGTGCCAGCTCACCATTGGGGCAGACATGGCAGCCCCAGCATTTT.